These T cell receptor beta chains were read from a single sample in a study of T cell changes during pregnancy in multiple sclerosis. The assay was immunoSEQ multiplex PCR, and TCRdb's table has in-frame clones only and misses some. The data hold approximately 100,000 clones, with approximately 91% observed a single time. The source was peripheral blood, collected in the second trimester of pregnancy. The receptors were sampled from a female donor with multiple sclerosis, enrolled in a pregnancy study. The CDR3 runs from the conserved cysteine through the conserved F or W. Fields, in order: clone size, J gene, D gene, V gene, CDR3 protein, CDR3 DNA. The D gene is left open where the match is weak. Size is omitted from some rows. Given values are once, few, many or a class for expanded clones.

- TRBJ1-5 - TRBV2 CASSEAAGSNQPQHF TGTGCCAGCAGTGAAGCGGCGGGGTCCAATCAGCCCCAGCATTTT
- TRBJ2-2 - TRBV2 CASSPTRVSGELFF TGTGCCAGCAGTCCCACTCGCGTGTCCGGGGAGCTGTTTTTT
- TRBJ2-6 TRBD1 TRBV11-3 CASSPGTGRSGANVLTF TGTGCCAGCAGCCCCGGGACAGGTCGCTCTGGGGCCAACGTCCTGACTTTC
- TRBJ2-5 TRBD2 TRBV19 CASSPRGGRGETQYF TGTGCCAGTAGCCCAAGGGGCGGGAGAGGAGAGACCCAGTACTTC
- TRBJ2-5 TRBD2 TRBV7-3 CASSPLAGRGETQYF TGTGCCAGCAGCCCGTTAGCGGGGAGAGGAGAGACCCAGTACTTC
- TRBJ1-4 TRBD1 TRBV29-1 CSVDGSGQGLGGTNEKLFF TGCAGCGTTGATGGATCGGGACAGGGTCTTGGCGGGACTAATGAAAAACTGTTTTTT
- TRBJ2-1 - TRBV7-9 CASSRLGYEQFF TGTGCCAGCTCAAGACTAGGTTATGAGCAGTTCTTC
- TRBJ1-2 - TRBV28 CASSLPLSYGYTF TGTGCCAGCAGTTTACCCCTATCCTATGGCTACACCTTC
- TRBJ2-2 - TRBV28 CASNTPREGARGTGELFF TGTGCCAGCAATACTCCCCGGGAGGGGGCGAGAGGGACCGGGGAGCTGTTTTTT
- TRBJ1-3 - TRBV9 CASSVGEAGNTIYF TGTGCCAGCAGCGTAGGAGAGGCCGGAAACACCATATATTTT
- TRBJ2-7 TRBD1 TRBV10-2 CASRGTGGYEQYF TGCGCCAGCAGGGGGACAGGGGGTTACGAGCAGTACTTC
- TRBJ2-2 - TRBV1 CTSIASGSLGTGELFF TGCACCAGCATTGCTAGCGGGAGTCTCGGGACCGGGGAGCTGTTTTTT
- TRBJ2-5 - TRBV5-6 CASSLEGQGKETQYF TGTGCCAGCAGCTTGGAGGGGCAGGGTAAAGAGACCCAGTACTTC
- TRBJ2-7 - TRBV14 CASSQDLRYEQYF TGTGCCAGCAGCCAAGATCTGAGATACGAGCAGTACTTC
- TRBJ2-1 TRBD2 TRBV25-1 CASSEFGTTKNEQFF TGTGCCAGCAGTGAATTTGGGACTACCAAGAATGAGCAGTTCTTC
- TRBJ2-3 TRBD2 TRBV29-1 CSVSLAGGLNF TGCAGCGTTTCACTAGCGGGAGGGCTCAATTTT
- TRBJ1-5 TRBD1 TRBV19 CASRDYWTGGQPQHF TGTGCCAGTAGGGACTACTGGACAGGGGGACAGCCCCAGCATTTT
- TRBJ2-7 TRBD2 TRBV29-1 CSVAGTSGRYEQYF TGCAGCGTGGCCGGGACTAGCGGGAGATACGAGCAGTACTTC
- TRBJ2-5 TRBD1 TRBV5-4 CASSRDRGGVSETQYF TGTGCCAGCAGCCGGGACAGGGGGGGAGTTTCGGAGACCCAGTACTTC
- TRBJ2-7 - TRBV5-6 CASSGGQISYEQYF TGTGCCAGCAGCGGAGGACAGATTTCCTACGAGCAGTACTTC
- TRBJ1-5 TRBD1 TRBV6-1 CASSVQGSSNQPQHF TGTGCCAGCAGTGTACAGGGGTCGAGCAATCAGCCCCAGCATTTT
- TRBJ1-2 - TRBV27 CASTRIVGSNYGYTF TGTGCCAGCACCCGCATCGTGGGCTCTAACTATGGCTACACCTTC
- TRBJ2-1 TRBD2 TRBV6-6 CASTAGGSYEQFF TGTGCCAGCACAGCGGGAGGTTCCTATGAGCAGTTCTTC
- TRBJ2-7 - TRBV11-3 CASSLGLVSGAEEQYF TGTGCCAGCAGCTTAGGACTAGTCTCGGGTGCGGAGGAGCAGTACTTC
- TRBJ2-1 TRBD2 TRBV14 CASRPTSGVYNEQFF TGTGCCAGCAGGCCCACTAGCGGGGTTTACAATGAGCAGTTCTTC
- TRBJ1-5 - TRBV30 CAWNSGTRQPQHF TGTGCCTGGAACTCCGGGACACGGCAGCCCCAGCATTTT
- TRBJ2-7 - TRBV5-1 CASSLAPGSEQYF TGCGCCAGCAGCTTGGCCCCCGGGTCCGAGCAGTACTTC
- TRBJ1-1 - TRBV29-1 CSVGAGIGTEAFF TGCAGCGTTGGGGCGGGGATCGGGACTGAAGCTTTCTTT
- TRBJ2-7 - TRBV2 CASSDNRAYEQYF TGTGCCAGCAGTGATAACAGGGCGTACGAGCAGTACTTC
- TRBJ1-1 TRBD1 TRBV5-6 CASSLFRGRDTEAFF TGTGCCAGCAGCTTGTTCAGGGGGCGAGACACTGAAGCTTTCTTT
few TRBJ2-1 TRBD2 TRBV4-1 CASSQESTSGPVYNEQFF TGCGCCAGCAGCCAAGAGTCAACTAGCGGGCCCGTCTACAATGAGCAGTTCTTC
- TRBJ1-1 TRBD1 TRBV9 CASSVQTGALNTEAFF TGTGCCAGCAGCGTACAGACAGGGGCCTTGAACACTGAAGCTTTCTTT
- TRBJ2-7 TRBD2 TRBV7-2 CASSTRTSGITYEQYF TGTGCCAGCAGCACAAGGACTAGCGGGATAACCTACGAGCAGTACTTC
- TRBJ2-7 - TRBV5-1 CASSLGQNYEQYF TGCGCCAGCAGCTTGGGACAGAACTACGAGCAGTACTTC
- TRBJ1-4 - TRBV4-3 CASSQVGEGHNEKLFF TGCGCCAGCAGCCAAGTTGGTGAGGGACATAATGAAAAACTGTTTTTT
- TRBJ2-7 - TRBV29-1 CSGLFGASSYEQYF TGCAGCGGCCTCTTCGGTGCAAGCTCTTACGAGCAGTACTTC
- TRBJ2-1 TRBD1 TRBV15 CATSSRRGSLSYNEQFF TGTGCCACCAGCAGCCGCAGGGGGAGCCTATCCTACAATGAGCAGTTCTTC
- TRBJ2-2 TRBD1 TRBV28 CASSLWDRETGELFF TGTGCCAGCAGTTTATGGGACAGGGAAACCGGGGAGCTGTTTTTT
- TRBJ2-7 TRBD1 TRBV4-3 CASSQEAYGTGFNLHLSYEQYF TGCGCCAGCAGCCAAGAAGCATATGGGACAGGCTTCAACCTACATCTATCCTACGAGCAGTACTTC
- TRBJ2-1 - TRBV19 CASSITGVRVGEQFF TGTGCCAGTAGTATAACGGGAGTAAGGGTTGGTGAGCAGTTCTTC
- TRBJ2-3 - TRBV9 CASSVGEVGLPTDTQYF TGTGCCAGCAGCGTAGGCGAGGTAGGACTACCCACAGATACGCAGTATTTT
- TRBJ2-3 - TRBV15 CATERTGQNTDTQYF TGTGCCACCGAACGAACGGGACAAAACACAGATACGCAGTATTTT
- TRBJ2-1 TRBD2 TRBV27 CASNSFGTSGTNEQFF TGTGCCAGCAATTCATTCGGGACTAGCGGGACCAATGAGCAGTTCTTC
- TRBJ2-1 TRBD1 TRBV27 CASSRPGTGSYNEQFF TGTGCCAGCAGTCGCCCCGGGACAGGGAGTTACAATGAGCAGTTCTTC
once TRBJ2-3 TRBD2 TRBV5-6 CASSALAGEYF TGTGCCAGCAGCGCCCTGGCGGGAGAGTATTTT
- TRBJ2-1 TRBD2 TRBV4-3 CASSQGPPGTSGRAKFF TGCGCCAGCAGCCAAGGTCCCCCCGGGACTAGCGGGAGGGCGAAGTTCTTC
- TRBJ1-2 TRBD1 TRBV15 CATTTGNGIGYTF TGTGCCACCACGACAGGGAATGGGATTGGCTACACCTTC
- TRBJ2-7 TRBD2 TRBV2 CASSEGLAGLYEQYF TGTGCCAGCAGTGAAGGACTAGCGGGCCTCTACGAGCAGTACTTC
- TRBJ1-1 - TRBV29-1 CSVVSRGNTEAFF TGCAGCGTTGTCTCCAGGGGTAACACTGAAGCTTTCTTT
once TRBJ1-1 - TRBV6-5 CASTVDSRHRAFF TGTGCCAGCACTGTGGACAGCCGACATAGGGCTTTCTTT